This T cell receptor (beta chain) was documented in a study of T cells after yellow fever vaccination. Study information: Those fractions that held only low numbers of cells were prepared using the SMART-Seq v4 Ultra Low Input RNA kit. General study findings and limits: The secondary response was weaker but peaked faster, day 5 versus 15.

This clonotype turned up a few times. Antigen unknown. TCRdb fed the 5' RACE reads into MiXCR, producing one record per CDR3 protein. The sample carries around 590,000 distinct CDR3 sequences, 10% to 15% recorded once. Germline V CDR1 and CDR2: SEHNR, FQNEAQ (reference sequence). CDR3 length: 14 residues. V lost 5 bases and J lost 10; bases outside the gene matches: 8. The chain carries TRBV7-9 and TRBJ2-1, with TRBD2 matching over 10 bases. This TCR was recovered from a man aged 30 to 45 who received the YFV17D yellow fever vaccine. Here the sequenced sample was PBMCs, taken on the day of the yellow fever booster vaccination. CDR3 nucleotide sequence: TGTGCCAGCAGCCATAGCGGGGGGTCTCCCGAGCAGTTCTTC. This gives the protein CASSHSGGSPEQFF.